These T cell receptor beta chains were read from a single sample in a study of T-cell reconstitution after alpha-beta-depleted transplantation in children. Via MiXCR, TCRdb re-called the PCR reads, giving one row per CDR3 protein. The table includes 200,000 to 250,000 distinct CDR3 sequences, about 11% detected once. This sample comprised PBMCs from the stem cell graft donor, obtained from the stem cell graft. These receptor sequences come from a human donor who donated a stem cell graft to a child with acute lymphoblastic leukemia. Both conserved end residues are part of each CDR3. The D gene is left open where the match is weak. Expanded clones get a size class; other rows say once, few or many, or leave the size out.

V: TRBV5-8
size: many
D: NA
J: TRBJ2-3
DNA: TGTGCCAGCAGCTTGCTCCCTCAGGCCGATACGCAGTATTTT
CDR3: CASSLLPQADTQYF

V: TRBV9
size: many
D: NA
J: TRBJ1-3
DNA: TGTGCCAGCAGCGCCCGCGGTCACTCTGGAAACACCATATATTTT
CDR3: CASSARGHSGNTIYF

V: TRBV6-1
size: many
D: NA
J: TRBJ1-1
DNA: TGTGCCAGCAGTGAAATGAGTCTACAGGGATTAACTGAAGCTTTCTTT
CDR3: CASSEMSLQGLTEAFF

V: TRBV7-9
size: many
D: NA
J: TRBJ1-2
DNA: TGTGCCAGCAGCCAGGGAGTTGGTGGCTATGGCTACACCTTC
CDR3: CASSQGVGGYGYTF

V: TRBV20-1
size: many
D: NA
J: TRBJ1-1
DNA: TGCAGTGCTCTAGCTGGGGGCATGAACACTGAAGCTTTCTTT
CDR3: CSALAGGMNTEAFF

V: TRBV4-3
size: few
D: NA
J: TRBJ1-4
DNA: TGCGCCAGCAGCCAGGGTCTCAGGGGAATGGAAGAAAAACTGTTTTTT
CDR3: CASSQGLRGMEEKLFF

V: TRBV7-9
size: few
D: NA
J: TRBJ2-7
DNA: TGTGCCAGCAGCCCCGGGAACTGGGTCACCTACGAGCAGTACTTC
CDR3: CASSPGNWVTYEQYF

V: TRBV15
size: many
D: TRBD1
J: TRBJ2-6
DNA: TGTGCCACCAGCAGAGTAAGGGGACAGGGCTCTGGGGCCAACGTCCTGACTTTC
CDR3: CATSRVRGQGSGANVLTF

V: TRBV20-1
size: many
D: TRBD2
J: TRBJ2-1
DNA: TGCAGTGCTAGAGACCAAAGACTAGCGGGGGGGCCCCTTTTGAGCAATGAGCAGTTCTTC
CDR3: CSARDQRLAGGPLLSNEQFF

V: TRBV9
size: many
D: TRBD1
J: TRBJ2-2
DNA: TGTGCCAGCAGCGTAGTGGCAGGGGGCATCGGGGAGCTGTTTTTT
CDR3: CASSVVAGGIGELFF

V: TRBV11-1
size: many
D: NA
J: TRBJ2-6
DNA: TGTGCCAGCAGCTCACGGGGGGCCTCCTCTGGGGCCAACGTCCTGACTTTC
CDR3: CASSSRGASSGANVLTF

V: TRBV4-2
size: NA
D: NA
J: TRBJ2-7
DNA: TGTGCCAGCAACCAAGTCGGCAGTAGCACCTACGAGCAGTACTTC
CDR3: CASNQVGSSTYEQYF

V: TRBV30
size: few
D: NA
J: TRBJ2-2
DNA: TGTGCCTGGACCCCCCGGTCCGGGGAGCTGTTTTTT
CDR3: CAWTPRSGELFF

V: TRBV6-2/TRBV6-3
size: many
D: TRBD1
J: TRBJ1-5
DNA: TGTGCCAGCAGTTACGAGACAGGGGCAACTCAGCCCCAGCATTTT
CDR3: CASSYETGATQPQHF

V: TRBV3-1
size: many
D: NA
J: TRBJ1-5
DNA: TGTGCCAGCAGCCAAGGGGCAGGAGGTTACCAGCATTTT
CDR3: CASSQGAGGYQHF

V: TRBV29-1
size: many
D: NA
J: TRBJ2-7
DNA: TGCAGCGTTGATTCCGGGGTCGAGCAGTACTTC
CDR3: CSVDSGVEQYF

V: TRBV10-2
size: many
D: NA
J: TRBJ2-7
DNA: TGCGCCAGCAGTGATATGTACGAGCAGTACTTC
CDR3: CASSDMYEQYF

V: TRBV6-1
size: NA
D: TRBD1
J: TRBJ1-5
DNA: TGTGCCAGCAGCGACAGGGCTTTCAATCAGCCCCAGCATTTT
CDR3: CASSDRAFNQPQHF

V: TRBV7-3
size: many
D: NA
J: TRBJ2-7
DNA: TGTGCCAGCAGCTTCCTACCGGGACGGAGCTCCTACGAGCAGTACTTC
CDR3: CASSFLPGRSSYEQYF

V: TRBV4-3
size: few
D: NA
J: TRBJ1-5
DNA: TGCGCCAGCAGCCAAGTACTGGGGCTGGGCAATCAGCCCCAGCATTTT
CDR3: CASSQVLGLGNQPQHF

V: TRBV29-1
size: many
D: NA
J: TRBJ2-5
DNA: TGCAGCGTTGCCCCCGTCTCGAAGGAACTTTGGTTC
CDR3: CSVAPVSKELWF

V: TRBV27
size: few
D: TRBD2
J: TRBJ2-7
DNA: TGTGCCAGCAGTCGCCGATATGCGGGAGGGCCGCTCTTGGGGGAGCAGTACTTC
CDR3: CASSRRYAGGPLLGEQYF

V: TRBV12-3/TRBV12-4
size: many
D: TRBD2
J: TRBJ2-1
DNA: TGTGCCAGCAGTTTACCCCCCAGCGGGAGGAGGCGGGGTGAGCAGTTCTTC
CDR3: CASSLPPSGRRRGEQFF

V: TRBV4-2
size: few
D: NA
J: TRBJ2-7
DNA: TGTGCCAGCAGCCAAGGAAAAGAAGGGGTTAGCAGGTACGAGCAGTACTTC
CDR3: CASSQGKEGVSRYEQYF

V: TRBV20-1
size: many
D: TRBD2
J: TRBJ2-7
DNA: TGCAGTGCTAGAGATTGGAGCGGGAGTTTCTACGAGCAGTACTTC
CDR3: CSARDWSGSFYEQYF

V: TRBV20-1
size: many
D: NA
J: TRBJ2-7
DNA: TGCAGTGCCGACCAGGACAGTCAGGGGTACGAGCAGTACTTC
CDR3: CSADQDSQGYEQYF

V: TRBV15
size: many
D: NA
J: TRBJ1-5
DNA: TGTGCCACCAGCCCCCGTCGCTCGCAGGGATTAGGCAATCAGCCCCAGCATTTT
CDR3: CATSPRRSQGLGNQPQHF

V: TRBV5-6
size: many
D: NA
J: TRBJ1-1
DNA: TGTGCCAGCAGCTTACGGGGGAGGGGTACTGAAGCTTTCTTT
CDR3: CASSLRGRGTEAFF

V: TRBV29-1
size: NA
D: NA
J: TRBJ2-3
DNA: TGCAGCGTTGGTGTTGCTCCAGATACGCAGTATTTT
CDR3: CSVGVAPDTQYF

V: TRBV5-1
size: many
D: NA
J: TRBJ2-3
DNA: TGCGCCAGCAGCTTGGCCGGAGGGTACGGCACAGATACGCAGTATTTT
CDR3: CASSLAGGYGTDTQYF

V: TRBV4-2
size: many
D: TRBD2
J: TRBJ2-7
DNA: TGTGCCAGCAGCCAAGATCGGAATAGCGGGGGTCTTTCCTACGAGCAGTACTTC
CDR3: CASSQDRNSGGLSYEQYF

V: TRBV5-1
size: many
D: NA
J: TRBJ1-5
DNA: TGCGCCAGCAGCTTTGGGACGGATAGCAATCAGCCCCAGCATTTT
CDR3: CASSFGTDSNQPQHF

V: TRBV20-1
size: many
D: NA
J: TRBJ2-2
DNA: TGCAGTGCCAACAGGGACGAGGACACCGGGGAGCTGTTTTTT
CDR3: CSANRDEDTGELFF

V: TRBV9
size: many
D: NA
J: TRBJ2-5
DNA: TGTGCCAGCAGCCGTCCAGGGCACCAAGAGACCCAGTACTTC
CDR3: CASSRPGHQETQYF

V: TRBV19
size: many
D: NA
J: TRBJ1-3
DNA: TGTGCCAGTAGTCAAGGGTCTGGAAACACCATATATTTT
CDR3: CASSQGSGNTIYF

V: TRBV12-3/TRBV12-4
size: many
D: NA
J: TRBJ1-3
DNA: TGTGCCAGCAGTCGCCCGGGGAGCCTCTCTGGAAACACCATATATTTT
CDR3: CASSRPGSLSGNTIYF

V: TRBV4-2
size: NA
D: TRBD1
J: TRBJ2-7
DNA: TGTGCCAGCAGCCCCGGGGACAGGGGGCGGGAGCAGTACTTC
CDR3: CASSPGDRGREQYF

V: TRBV4-3
size: many
D: TRBD2
J: TRBJ2-3
DNA: TGCGCCAGCAGCCATGATAATAGCGGGAGAGGCCCCACAGATACGCAGTATTTT
CDR3: CASSHDNSGRGPTDTQYF

V: TRBV6-5
size: many
D: NA
J: TRBJ2-7
DNA: TGTGCCAGCAGTTACTCAGGGGGGAGAAGCTCCTACGAGCAGTACTTC
CDR3: CASSYSGGRSSYEQYF

V: TRBV11-3
size: many
D: TRBD1
J: TRBJ2-1
DNA: TGTGCCAGCAGCTTCCAGGGGGCGGCCTACAATGAGCAGTTCTTC
CDR3: CASSFQGAAYNEQFF

V: TRBV24-1
size: many
D: NA
J: TRBJ1-5
DNA: TGTGCCACCAGTGTCCCACCCTTCGTAGAGGGAGGCAAGCCCCAGCATTTT
CDR3: CATSVPPFVEGGKPQHF

V: TRBV12-3/TRBV12-4
size: many
D: NA
J: TRBJ2-2
DNA: TGTGCCAGCATCCTGTCGGGCAGGGTGAACACCGGGGAGCTGTTTTTT
CDR3: CASILSGRVNTGELFF

V: TRBV20-1
size: few
D: NA
J: TRBJ1-5
DNA: TGCAGTGCCCTCCCCGGGGGGAGCAATCAGCCCCAGCATTTT
CDR3: CSALPGGSNQPQHF

V: TRBV7-9
size: few
D: TRBD1
J: TRBJ2-7
DNA: TGTGCCAGCAGCTCAAGACAGGGGGGGGTGTACGAGCAGTACTTC
CDR3: CASSSRQGGVYEQYF

V: TRBV20-1
size: NA
D: NA
J: TRBJ1-2
DNA: TGCAGTGCTAGACCGCCCACAGGATACTATGGCTACACCTTC
CDR3: CSARPPTGYYGYTF

V: TRBV27
size: many
D: NA
J: TRBJ2-7
DNA: TGTGCCAGCAGGACGGAGCAAGTAGCCTACGAGCAGTACTTC
CDR3: CASRTEQVAYEQYF

V: TRBV18
size: NA
D: NA
J: TRBJ1-1
DNA: TGTGCCAGCTCACCGACATCATACATGAACACTGAAGCTTTCTTT
CDR3: CASSPTSYMNTEAFF

V: TRBV2
size: NA
D: TRBD2
J: TRBJ2-1
DNA: TGTGCCAGCAGTTTCCCCCCTGGTGGAGCGGGGGGCAGGAATGAGCAGTTCTTC
CDR3: CASSFPPGGAGGRNEQFF

V: TRBV20-1
size: many
D: NA
J: TRBJ2-5
DNA: TGCAGTGCCCCAATTGACCCATTGGAGACCCAGTACTTC
CDR3: CSAPIDPLETQYF

V: TRBV12-3/TRBV12-4
size: many
D: NA
J: TRBJ2-1
DNA: TGTGCCAGCAGTTTACTTCTGAACAATGAGCAGTTCTTC
CDR3: CASSLLLNNEQFF

V: TRBV20-1
size: many
D: TRBD2
J: TRBJ2-1
DNA: TGCAGTGCTAGAGACTTAGCGGGGGCGCGGGAGCAGTTCTTC
CDR3: CSARDLAGAREQFF

V: TRBV15
size: many
D: NA
J: TRBJ2-2
DNA: TGTGCCACCAGCGGTCCGCAGGGCCCCGGGGAGCTGTTTTTT
CDR3: CATSGPQGPGELFF

V: TRBV10-3
size: many
D: TRBD1
J: TRBJ2-7
DNA: TGTGCCATCAGCGACAGGGAGTACGAGCAGTACTTC
CDR3: CAISDREYEQYF

V: TRBV19
size: NA
D: NA
J: TRBJ1-2
DNA: TGTGCCAGTAGTATTCAAGGGGGAGGCTATGGCTACACCTTC
CDR3: CASSIQGGGYGYTF